The rows below give T cell receptor beta chains drawn from one sample of a study of T cells in tuberculosis. This table comes from immunoSEQ multiplex PCR, and its TCRdb copy is limited to in-frame clones, with some not included. The sample records under 25,000 clones, approximately 97% being singletons. Sample: PBMCs. The receptors stem from a donor aged 5-35 years with latent tuberculosis or without tuberculosis infection. Each CDR3 is given with its conserved first and last residue. Clone size is stated in some rows and not others, as once, few, many or a class when expanded.

V gene | clone size | CDR3 protein
TRBV4-3 | NA | CASRERLAGGPSLNEQFF
TRBV7-9 | NA | CASSLVVTDSGNTIYF
TRBV30 | NA | CAWSVGQGPATQYF
TRBV6-5 | NA | CASSYDRGIYGYTF
TRBV11-2 | NA | CASSPIKLRSYEQYF
TRBV4-1 | once | CASSRDFYGYTF
TRBV7-2 | NA | CASSRDRADGYTF
TRBV4-3 | NA | CASSQHSGRTGPSTDTQYF
TRBV27 | NA | CASSLSTSGNIQYF
TRBV19 | NA | CASSTGTGRGSGANVLTF
TRBV4-3 | NA | CASSRETGSNYGYTF
TRBV18 | NA | CASSPLAGPGELFF
TRBV12-5 | NA | CASGFFLQGLAGNEQFF
TRBV19 | NA | CASSPGQGAFLYEKLFF
TRBV9 | NA | CASNPHFDGSAEAFF
TRBV15 | NA | CATSRNPGGSTSGDTQYF
TRBV9 | few | CASSVGGDISGNTIYF
TRBV2 | NA | CASRPGTGLFGYTF
TRBV30 | NA | CAWSAFRESREKLFF
TRBV6-5 | NA | CASSSLPTSYEQYF
TRBV5-8 | once | CASSLRVDTQYF
TRBV6-5 | NA | CASRRTVTEAFF
TRBV5-8 | NA | CASSFGHPNTEAFF
TRBV4-2 | NA | CASSLLRGIDNEQFF
TRBV4-1 | NA | CASSQEVTGNTEAFF
TRBV27 | once | CASSSGLAAGREGEQYF
TRBV2 | NA | CASGETGTHNYGYTF
TRBV12-5 | NA | CASGKGVLMNTEAFF
TRBV5-5 | NA | CASSLVPYEQYF
TRBV10-3 | NA | CAIRLAAQETQYF
TRBV6-6 | once | CASSYSQVGNTIYF
TRBV7-9 | NA | CASSPGETEPQHF
TRBV30 | NA | CAWDNQVNTEAFF
TRBV7-9 | NA | CASSFGTRNTEAFF
TRBV5-8 | once | CASSLFGVPSSYNEQFF
TRBV5-6 | NA | CASSLDRDNYGYTF
TRBV11-3 | NA | CASRDRLSGANVLTF
TRBV6-5 | NA | CASSYLGRTEAFF
TRBV10-1 | NA | CASSLAAGELFF
TRBV7-2 | NA | CASSPVGGGTLETQYF
TRBV5-1 | NA | CASSLSSGDSPTNSREQYF
TRBV5-1 | NA | CASSRTDRVGFYEQYF
TRBV7-2 | NA | CASSLATGRNTGELFF
TRBV5-6 | NA | CASIPRTQPGLSLNEQFF
TRBV29-1 | NA | CSVYTDTQYF